This T cell receptor beta chain was sequenced in a study of Ad26.COV2.S vaccination and SARS-CoV-2 variants. Regarding the study as a whole: Breadth and depth estimates from TCRs may understate total T cell responses. Vaccinees showed greater spike-specific TCR breadth than placebo recipients. Placebo recipients and vaccine recipients were similar in non-spike TCR breadth.

Comment on this clone: The antigen remains undetermined.

The data were produced by immunoSEQ multiplex PCR, yet TCRdb's version contains in-frame clones alone and is incomplete. The sample consists of around 450,000 clones, around 90% of them appearing once. Noted treatment: around 19 received Ad26.COV2.S at low or high dose, single or two shots; several received placebo; per-sample allocation not given. Samples analyzed were those drawn on day 63 after the first vaccine or placebo injection. The donor was a Boston adult aged 18-55 years. The sample consisted of peripheral blood, taken in a trial of Ad26.COV2.S vaccine versus placebo. The receptor's source is a person between 18 and 65 years old who received the Ad26.COV2.S COVID-19 vaccine or a placebo.

CDR3 amino acids: CASSISQSYNEQFF. The CDR3 DNA follows: TGTGCCAGTAGTATATCCCAGAGCTACAATGAGCAGTTCTTC. The rearrangement uses TRBV19 and TRBJ2-1; D not certain. This CDR3 has 14 residues. V lost 2 bases and J lost 3, with 8 bases in between. Per the germline V gene, CDR1 is LNHDA and CDR2 is SQIVND (reference sequence). Looking up the rest from reference TRBV19 and TRBJ2-1 gives the full variable domain: DGGITQSPKYLFRKEGQNVTLSCEQNLNHDAMYWYRQDPGQGLRLIYYSQIVNDFQKGDIAEGYSVSREKKESFPLTVTSAQKNPTAFYLCASSISQSYNEQFFGPGTRLTVL.